This TCR beta chain was documented in a study of blood T cell repertoires in COVID-19. Turning to the study itself: Both acute and convalescent COVID-19 samples were obtained from the United States, Italy and Spain.

This CDR3 has 16 amino acids. CDR1 is SGDLS and CDR2 is YYNGEE in the germline V gene. The ends lost 3 bases at V and 4 bases at J; junction bases unmatched: 7. As processed by the authors: Estimation of nucleated cell counts was performed using reference gene primer amplification. TCRdb's table, derived via immunoSEQ multiplex PCR, lists solely in-frame clones and lacks some. V and J calls and clone size are given by that table; D and trimming were obtained from the DNA. The sample includes fewer than 300,000 clones, roughly 87% of them seen just once. This clone was observed a single time. The sample consisted of peripheral blood. This sequence originates from a man aged 18 to 29 with active or convalescent COVID-19. V and J are TRBV9 and TRBJ2-7; TRBD2 matches at 13 bases. The CDR3 loop reads CASSGGTSGAEYEQYF. The CDR3 DNA reads TGTGCCAGCAGCGGGGGGACTAGCGGGGCCGAATACGAGCAGTACTTC.